Reported below is one T cell receptor beta chain. The CDR3 is 15 residues long. Trimming took off 0 bases at V and 0 bases at J, with 7 bases between the two ends. Germline V gene lookup returns CDR1 SGHDT and CDR2 YYEEEE. This entry is derived from a study of T cell changes during pregnancy in multiple sclerosis. Measured with immunoSEQ multiplex PCR; TCRdb has only the in-frame clones, and not every one. The sample lists under 70,000 clones, 85% to 95% occurring once. The origin of this receptor is a female donor with multiple sclerosis, enrolled in a pregnancy study. The chain has TRBV5-6 and TRBJ2-1; D is possibly TRBD1 (6 bases). This sample comprised CD4+ T cells from peripheral blood mononuclear cells, obtained after pregnancy. The CDR3 spells CASSLGGGSYNEQFF. The CDR3 DNA reads TGTGCCAGCAGCTTGGGAGGGGGCTCCTACAATGAGCAGTTCTTC.